Listed here are 32 T cell receptor beta chains from one sample, sequenced in a study of T cell repertoires in cytomegalovirus infection. MiXCR was run by TCRdb on the reads, yielding one entry per CDR3 protein. The table has over 150,000 distinct CDR3 sequences, about 17% seen once. The sample comprised CD8+ T cells from PBMCs. The receptors were sampled from a human donor in good health (CMV status not recorded). Some clones in this sample may be carry-over from other donors' samples.

This clonotype was recorded a few times. This sequence joins TRBV12-3 or TRBV12-4 and TRBJ1-5; D is unclear. The CDR3 consists of 12 residues. V dropped 8 bases and J dropped 6 bases, with 11 bases sitting between them. CDR3 sequence reads: CASDFSGQPQHF. CDR3 bases: TGTGCCAGCGACTTTTCCGGTCAGCCCCAGCATTTT.

The chain joins TRBV6-2 or TRBV6-3 to TRBJ2-3; D is unresolved. The CDR3 totals 16 residues. Germline-derived CDR1 and CDR2 are MNHEY and SVGEGT. With 2 bases removed from V and 4 bases from J, the gap between germline ends came to 16 bases. Here the CDR3 DNA reads TGTGCCAGCAGTTACCTCAGCCGGATAGCTGCAGATACGCAGTATTTT. Translating gives CASSYLSRIAADTQYF.

This clonotype was counted only a few times. This chain links TRBV7-2 with TRBJ1-1; 7 bases map to TRBD1. Germline values: CDR1 SGHTA, CDR2 FQGNSA. V shed 1 base and J 5 bases; nucleotides not matched to a gene: 10. The CDR3 consists of 16 residues. DNA of the CDR3: TGTGCCAGCAGCTTAGATACAGGGGAGATCGGTACTGAAGCTTTCTTT. Translated, it gives CASSLDTGEIGTEAFF.

This clonotype showed up just a few times. The rearrangement uses TRBV5-5 and TRBJ1-2, with TRBD1 as a possible D gene (5 bases). The CDR3 is 15 amino acids. Trimming took 4 bases from V and 4 from J, leaving 17 bases between them. The germline CDR1 and CDR2 sequences are SGHKS and YYEKEE (reference sequence). CDR3 sequence: CASSERDSTGYGYTF. In DNA form, the CDR3 reads TGTGCCAGCAGCGAACGAGACAGTACCGGCTATGGCTACACCTTC.

The chain has TRBV7-2 and TRBJ1-5; 8 bases are shared with TRBD1. V shed 6 bases and J 4 bases; nucleotides not matched to a gene: 2. Germline CDR1 SGHTA, CDR2 FQGNSA. This CDR3 is 13 amino acids long. The CDR3 spells CASSTGGNQPQHF. The CDR3 nucleotides are TGTGCCAGCAGTACAGGGGGGAATCAGCCCCAGCATTTT.

The table lists this clonotype with a few counts. The chain employs TRBV7-7 and TRBJ2-7; D is undetermined. V dropped 1 base and J dropped 1 base, with 8 bases sitting between them. Germline-derived CDR1 and CDR2 are SSHAT and FNYEAQ (reference sequence). The CDR3 consists of 14 residues. The CDR3: CASSLVDQSYEQYF. CDR3 bases: TGTGCCAGCAGCTTAGTGGATCAGTCCTACGAGCAGTACTTC. Full variable domain (missing parts from reference TRBV7-7 and TRBJ2-7): GAGVSQSPRYKVTKRGQDVTLRCDPISSHATLYWYQQALGQGPEFLTYFNYEAQPDKSGLPSDRFSAERPEGSISTLTIQRTEQRDSAMYRCASSLVDQSYEQYFGPGTRLTVT.

The chain uses TRBV29-1 and TRBJ2-2; TRBD1 matches 7 bases. From germline, CDR1 is SQVTM and CDR2 ANQGSEA. The ends lost 2 bases at V and 5 bases at J; junction bases unmatched: 2. This CDR3 is built from 13 residues. The CDR3 is CSVETGETGELFF. CDR3 nucleotides: TGCAGCGTTGAAACAGGGGAAACCGGGGAGCTGTTTTTT.

The J gene is TRBJ1-1, the V gene TRBV20-1; D remains unclear. CDR3 length equals 10 residues. Looked up from germline, CDR1 is DFQATT and CDR2 is SNEGSKA (reference sequence). Between the trimmed V and J ends, which lost 7 bases and 7 bases, there was a span of 10 bases. CDR3 nucleotide sequence: TGCAGTGTATGGTTGGATGAAGCTTTCTTT. It encodes CSVWLDEAFF.

CDR3 bases: TGTGCCAGCAGCCCGGGGGCGAGGACCGGGGAGCTGTTTTTT. As protein: CASSPGARTGELFF. The genes are TRBV5-4 and TRBJ2-2, with D perhaps assigned TRBD1 or TRBD2 (6 bases each). CDR1 and CDR2 from the germline V gene are SGHNT and YYREEE (reference sequence). This CDR3 spans 14 amino acids. The V end lost 4 bases, the J end lost 5 bases, and 12 bases lay between the germline ends.

The chain has TRBV7-9 and TRBJ2-7, with a possible D match to TRBD2 (5 bases). The CDR3 covers 11 residues. Germline values: CDR1 SEHNR, CDR2 FQNEAQ (reference sequence). The CDR3 nucleotides are TGTGCGATCCCACGGGGCTACGAGCAGTACTTC. Translated: CAIPRGYEQYF.

The V call is TRBV12-3 or TRBV12-4, the J call TRBJ1-2; D possibly corresponds to TRBD1 (6 bases). This CDR3 has 15 amino acids. Trimming left V 11 bases short and J 7 bases short, with 26 bases between. The CDR3 DNA follows: TGTGCCCGAGCAGTGGGGGGCCTCCTGACGGGTGGCTACACCTTC. Its protein product is CARAVGGLLTGGYTF.

To note about this clonotype: A much larger clonotype is one base distant, so this may be a read error. J is TRBJ1-1 and V is TRBV9, with D hard to call. V was shortened by 3 bases and J by 0 bases, with 9 bases between the two germline ends. Germline V lookup: CDR1 SGDLS, CDR2 YYNGEE. The CDR3 is 14 amino acids. The CDR3 DNA reads as TGTGCCAGCAGCGCGGGAGGGCTGAACACTGAAGCTTTCTTT. This encodes CASSAGGLNTEAFF.

Ten or more counts support this clonotype. This rearrangement joins TRBV5-5 to TRBJ1-5; no clear D. V gave up 1 base and J gave up 4 bases, with 9 bases separating them. Germline V lookup: CDR1 SGHKS, CDR2 YYEKEE (reference sequence). The CDR3 covers 14 residues. The CDR3 loop is CASSLRADNQPQHF. DNA for the CDR3: TGTGCCAGCAGCTTGAGGGCAGATAATCAGCCCCAGCATTTT.

This chain uses TRBV12-3 or TRBV12-4 with TRBJ2-5, with 7 bases identical to TRBD1. The CDR3 is 14 amino acids. Germline trimming cut 2 bases from V and 5 bases from J; bases unmatched to any gene: 5. The CDR3 is CASSLMMTGETQYF. The CDR3 coding sequence is TGTGCCAGCAGTTTAATGATGACAGGGGAGACCCAGTACTTC.

This chain connects TRBV7-9 to TRBJ1-4; D is unresolved. Trimming took off 4 bases at V and 4 bases at J, with 4 bases between the two ends. The CDR3 spans 12 residues. Looked up from germline, CDR1 is SEHNR and CDR2 is FQNEAQ (reference sequence). CDR3: CASSYVNEKLFF. DNA for the CDR3: TGTGCCAGCAGCTACGTTAATGAAAAACTGTTTTTT.

This clonotype was detected a few times. The chain is built from TRBV12-3 or TRBV12-4 and TRBJ1-1, with 10 bases fitting TRBD1. This CDR3 is built from 16 residues. With V trimmed by 7 bases and J by 1 base, 9 bases remained unmatched. The CDR3 sequence: CASTHSGDRGNTEAFF. In nucleotides, the CDR3 is TGTGCCAGCACCCATTCCGGGGACAGGGGGAACACTGAAGCTTTCTTT.

This clonotype came up a few times. The CDR3 nucleotides read TGTGCCAGCCTTGACAGGGGGCGCGCCACCGGGGAGCTGTTTTTT. Amino acid sequence: CASLDRGRATGELFF. V usage is TRBV7-2 and J usage is TRBJ2-2, with TRBD1 matching 10 bases. Germline loops: CDR1 SGHTA, CDR2 FQGNSA. V lost 8 bases, J lost 4 bases, and 7 bases stayed unmatched. This CDR3 has 15 residues.

This clonotype has at least ten counts. The chain has TRBV7-2 and TRBJ2-7; TRBD2 might be the D (6 bases). Germline CDR1 reads SGHTA; CDR2 reads FQGNSA. Trimming shortened V by 3 bases and J by 6 bases, and 9 bases separated the two germline ends. This CDR3 has 12 residues. The CDR3 DNA reads TGTGCCAGCAGCTTTGGGGGACTCGAGCAGTACTTC. Protein sequence: CASSFGGLEQYF.

The rearrangement uses TRBV7-9 and TRBJ2-7; D is unclear. CDR1 and CDR2 from the germline V gene are SEHNR and FQNEAQ (reference sequence). CDR3 length: 14 residues. Between the trimmed V and J ends, which lost 5 bases and 1 base, there was a span of 12 bases. The CDR3 protein is CASSGFQESYEQYF. CDR3 DNA sequence: TGTGCCAGCAGCGGTTTCCAGGAATCCTACGAGCAGTACTTC.

The chain carries TRBV7-9 and TRBJ2-3; D uncertain. The ends were cut back, 4 bases at V and 0 bases at J, with 11 bases in the middle. There are 15 residues in the CDR3. Germline V gene lookup returns CDR1 SEHNR and CDR2 FQNEAQ (reference sequence). CDR3 loop: CASSSRTSSTDTQYF. The CDR3 DNA reads as TGTGCCAGCAGCTCCCGAACCTCTAGCACAGATACGCAGTATTTT.

DNA of the CDR3: TGTGCCAGCAGCTTAGAATGGGGGACACCTTACAATGAGCAGTTCTTC. It codes for CASSLEWGTPYNEQFF. V usage is TRBV7-2 and J usage is TRBJ2-1; possibly TRBD1 for D (6 bases). Germline V gene lookup returns CDR1 SGHTA and CDR2 FQGNSA. The CDR3 contains 16 residues. The V end lost 1 base, the J end lost 4 bases, and 14 bases lay between the germline ends. Drawing the rest from reference TRBV7-2 and TRBJ2-1, the complete variable domain is GAGVSQSPSNKVTEKGKDVELRCDPISGHTALYWYRQSLGQGLEFLIYFQGNSAPDKSGLPSDRFSAERTGGSVSTLTIQRTQQEDSAVYLCASSLEWGTPYNEQFFGPGTRLTVL.

This clonotype has a count of ten or more. The V and J genes are TRBV7-8 and TRBJ2-7; D uncertain. Germline V gives CDR1 SGHVS, CDR2 FQNEAQ. V shed 1 base and J shed 2 bases, with 9 bases lying between them. This CDR3 region has 14 residues. The CDR3 nucleotides read TGTGCCAGCAGCTTAGTAGGGCAGACCTACGAGCAGTACTTC. Protein product: CASSLVGQTYEQYF.

This clonotype showed up just a few times. The V and J genes are TRBV6-1 and TRBJ2-4; 9 bases agree with TRBD2. The CDR3 covers 16 residues. Germline assignment: CDR1 MNHNS and CDR2 SASEGT. After removal of 0 bases from V and 8 bases from J, the junction contained 8 bases not matched to a gene. In nucleotides, the CDR3 is TGTGCCAGCAGTGAAGCGAGCGGGGGGTTTTTCGACATTCAGTACTTC. Its protein is CASSEASGGFFDIQYF.

This chain joins TRBV12-3 or TRBV12-4 and TRBJ2-4; tentative D call: TRBD2 (6 bases). V dropped 8 bases and J dropped 8 bases, with 22 bases sitting between them. This CDR3 is 15 amino acids long. CDR3 in DNA: TGTGCCAGCTCCGCGGAGGGCTGGGGCGGGGACATTCAGTACTTC. Its protein is CASSAEGWGGDIQYF.

The chain combines TRBV7-9 with TRBJ2-7; perhaps TRBD2 as D (8 bases). V lost 7 bases, J lost 1 base, and 20 bases lay in between. The CDR3 extends over 16 amino acids. Per the germline V gene, CDR1 is SEHNR and CDR2 is FQNEAQ (reference sequence). CDR3 sequence: CASTGVAGQTSYEQYF. CDR3 bases: TGTGCCAGCACAGGTGTAGCGGGACAGACATCCTACGAGCAGTACTTC.

This clonotype was observed a single time. The CDR3 DNA reads TGTGCCAGCAGTCCATCGCCCAATCAGCCCCAGCATTTT. It specifies CASSPSPNQPQHF. The rearrangement joins TRBV7-9 to TRBJ1-5; D is uncertain. The CDR3 extends over 13 amino acids. V was clipped by 6 bases and J by 3 bases, with 9 bases between them. CDR1 and CDR2 from the germline V gene are SEHNR and FQNEAQ (reference sequence). The full variable domain, with the rest looked up from reference TRBV7-9 and TRBJ1-5, is DTGVSQNPRHKITKRGQNVTFRCDPISEHNRLYWYRQTLGQGPEFLTYFQNEAQLEKSRLLSDRFSAERPKGSFSTLEIQRTEQGDSAMYLCASSPSPNQPQHFGDGTRLSIL.

This clonotype occurred a few times. The chain joins TRBV20-1 to TRBJ2-1, with 10 bases matching TRBD2. Germline-derived CDR1 and CDR2 are DFQATT and SNEGSKA (reference sequence). The CDR3 loop spans 19 amino acids. V gave up 4 bases and J gave up 4 bases; unmatched junction bases: 19. In nucleotides, the CDR3 is TGCAGTGCTAAGCGGCTAGCGGGGGCCAGCCTCCGGCTTTACAATGAGCAGTTCTTC. Amino acid sequence: CSAKRLAGASLRLYNEQFF.

This clonotype was seen only once. This chain connects TRBV6-1 to TRBJ2-3, with no clear D. Germline V gives CDR1 MNHNS, CDR2 SASEGT. The V end lost 4 bases, the J end lost 4 bases, and 12 bases lay between the germline ends. The CDR3 contains 14 residues. CDR3 DNA sequence: TGTGCCAGCAGTGGATTGGGGATCCCAGATACGCAGTATTTT. Translation gives CASSGLGIPDTQYF.

The CDR3 loop reads CASSLAPSGNEQFF. CDR3 sequence (DNA): TGTGCCAGCAGCTTAGCCCCCAGCGGTAATGAGCAGTTCTTC. The chain couples TRBV7-6 to TRBJ2-1, with D tentatively TRBD2 (5 bases). V was clipped by 0 bases and J by 7 bases, with 10 bases between them. CDR3 length: 14 residues. CDR1 and CDR2 (germline): SGHVS, FNYEAQ.

This clonotype has more than one count but fewer than ten. The rearrangement links TRBV10-3 to TRBJ2-1; D is perhaps TRBD2 (5 bases). This CDR3 is built from 14 residues. V was shortened by 4 bases and J by 5 bases, with 12 bases between the two germline ends. CDR1 and CDR2 (germline): ENHRY, SYGVKD. This CDR3 is CAISARAGDNEQFF. The DNA for the CDR3 is TGTGCCATCAGTGCGCGGGCAGGAGACAATGAGCAGTTCTTC.

The V gene is TRBV5-4, the J gene TRBJ1-2, with 7 positions matching TRBD1. The CDR3 runs to 14 residues. The ends lost 2 bases at V and 7 bases at J; junction bases unmatched: 8. Germline V lookup: CDR1 SGHNT, CDR2 YYREEE (reference sequence). CDR3 nucleotide sequence: TGTGCCAGCAGCTTCGGTCCAGGGGGAGGTGGCTACACCTTC. Amino acids: CASSFGPGGGGYTF.

The chain uses TRBV6-5 and TRBJ2-6; 7 bases match TRBD1. V shed 2 bases, J shed 4 bases, and the junction held 8 bases outside the gene matches. Germline assignment: CDR1 MNHEY and CDR2 SVGAGI. CDR3 length equals 17 residues. CDR3 in DNA: TGTGCCAGCAGTTACGCCGGACAGGATCCCGGGGCCAACGTCCTGACTTTC. It is translated as CASSYAGQDPGANVLTF.